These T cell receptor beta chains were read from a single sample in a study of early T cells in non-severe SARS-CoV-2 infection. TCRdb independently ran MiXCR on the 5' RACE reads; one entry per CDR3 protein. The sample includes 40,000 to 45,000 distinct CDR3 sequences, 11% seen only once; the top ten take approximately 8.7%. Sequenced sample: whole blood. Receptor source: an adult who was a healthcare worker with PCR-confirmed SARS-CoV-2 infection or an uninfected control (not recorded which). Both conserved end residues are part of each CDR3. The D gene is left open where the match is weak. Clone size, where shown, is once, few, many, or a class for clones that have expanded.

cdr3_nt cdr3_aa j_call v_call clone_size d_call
TGCGCCAGCAGCCAAGACCTAGACCGAAGCACCGGGGAGCTGTTTTTT CASSQDLDRSTGELFF TRBJ2-2 TRBV4-3 many .
TGTGCCAGCAGTCCGGCAGGGGGAGGAAACACCATATATTTT CASSPAGGGNTIYF TRBJ1-3 TRBV27 few TRBD1
TGCAGCGTTGGTATGGTTCCAGGTTCTAGCACAGATACGCAGTATTTT CSVGMVPGSSTDTQYF TRBJ2-3 TRBV29-1 few .
TGTGCCAGCTCACCAGGGGTCAATCAGCCCCAGCATTTT CASSPGVNQPQHF TRBJ1-5 TRBV18 many .
TGCGCCAGCAGCCAAGATGGGACAGGGGCATACTATGGCTACACCTTC CASSQDGTGAYYGYTF TRBJ1-2 TRBV4-3 medium-sized TRBD1
TGTGCCAGCTCAGGGACCGGGACAGGTGATGTGCCCCAGCATTTT CASSGTGTGDVPQHF TRBJ1-5 TRBV18 . TRBD1
TGCAGTGCTAGGGGGGCCACAGATACGCAGTATTTT CSARGATDTQYF TRBJ2-3 TRBV20-1 many .
TGTGCCAGCAGTCTAAGGCCCGCCCCCGGCCCCGAGCTGTTTTTT CASSLRPAPGPELFF TRBJ2-2 TRBV7-3 few .
TGTGCCAGCAGCCAAGATTTCAGGCTGGTAGATACGCAGTATTTT CASSQDFRLVDTQYF TRBJ2-3 TRBV3-1 . .
TGTGCCAGCAGCCCCGACAGGGACCAGCCCCAGCATTTT CASSPDRDQPQHF TRBJ1-5 TRBV3-1 many TRBD1
TGTGCCAGCAGCTTAGTAGCAGGGGGGAACACTGAAGCTTTCTTT CASSLVAGGNTEAFF TRBJ1-1 TRBV7-6 . TRBD1
TGTGCCAGCAGCTTGTCGAACAGGGTCGACCATGGCTACACCTTC CASSLSNRVDHGYTF TRBJ1-2 TRBV5-4 few .
TGCAGTGCTAACGGGGGCCGGTCAACCTACGAGCAGTACTTC CSANGGRSTYEQYF TRBJ2-7 TRBV20-1 many .
TGTGCCAGCAGCTTAGCCAGGGGGATGGGGGAAGCTTTCTTT CASSLARGMGEAFF TRBJ1-1 TRBV7-8 many TRBD1
TGCAGTGCTAGCAGGGGGCCAGGAAACACCATATATTTT CSASRGPGNTIYF TRBJ1-3 TRBV20-1 . TRBD1
TGCGCCAGCAGCCAAGGGGGACACGAGTCCGAGCAGTACTTC CASSQGGHESEQYF TRBJ2-7 TRBV4-3 many .
TGTGCCATGGGACAGAAAAACACTGAAGCTTTCTTT CAMGQKNTEAFF TRBJ1-1 TRBV10-3 . TRBD1
TGCAGCGTCCAGGGACAGGGCAACACCGGGGAGCTGTTTTTT CSVQGQGNTGELFF TRBJ2-2 TRBV29-1 medium-sized TRBD1
TGTGCCTGGAGTGTTGGCCTGGGCGGCCTCCACTTT CAWSVGLGGLHF TRBJ1-6 TRBV30 few .
TGTGCCAGCAGCTCATCAGGGGTCGGAAAACTGTTTTTT CASSSSGVGKLFF TRBJ1-4 TRBV7-2 many .
TGTGCCAGCAGCTTGGGGACTTCCGACTATGGCTACACCTTC CASSLGTSDYGYTF TRBJ1-2 TRBV7-6 . .
TGTGCCAGCAGCTTTAGGGGGGCATATGGCTACACCTTC CASSFRGAYGYTF TRBJ1-2 TRBV5-8 many .
TGTGCTATTAGGCGGGGGGCAACCTACGAGCAGTACTTC CAIRRGATYEQYF TRBJ2-7 TRBV12-3/TRBV12-4 few TRBD2
TGTGCCAGCAGCTCTGACGGGACGCACCAAGAGACCCAGTACTTC CASSSDGTHQETQYF TRBJ2-5 TRBV7-2 . .
TGTGCCTGGAGTGGACAGGTCCTCATTTTCTTT CAWSGQVLIFF TRBJ1-1 TRBV30 . .
TGTGCCAGCTCGCGCGACAGGACAGGGGGCTGGTTCTTC CASSRDRTGGWFF TRBJ2-1 TRBV18 many TRBD1
TGTGCCAGCAGCCCCGACAGGGACTCCTTCTACACCTTC CASSPDRDSFYTF TRBJ1-2 TRBV7-9 few TRBD1
TGCGCCAGCAGCTTGGCCGGAGGGAGGGAGACCCAGTACTTC CASSLAGGRETQYF TRBJ2-5 TRBV5-1 . .
TGTGCCAGCAGTCGCGGGGTCCGGGCGGACGAGCAGTACTTC CASSRGVRADEQYF TRBJ2-7 TRBV6-2/TRBV6-3 many .
TGTGCCAGCTCACCACCCGCAGGGAGTGATGGCTACACCTTC CASSPPAGSDGYTF TRBJ1-2 TRBV18 many .
TGCGCCAGCAGCATAGGACTAGTTGGCACCGGGGAGCTGTTTTTT CASSIGLVGTGELFF TRBJ2-2 TRBV5-1 few TRBD2
TGTGCCAGCAGCGTAGATGCCCTCCAAGAGACCCAGTACTTC CASSVDALQETQYF TRBJ2-5 TRBV9 few .
TGTGCCCCATTGAACACTGAAGCTTTCTTT CAPLNTEAFF TRBJ1-1 TRBV27 . .
TGCAGTGCCCAGGGGGCTGGGACCAACGTCCTGACTTTC CSAQGAGTNVLTF TRBJ2-6 TRBV20-1 many TRBD1
TGCGCCAGCAGCTTGGCGCGGGACGCCACCTACGAGCAGTACTTC CASSLARDATYEQYF TRBJ2-7 TRBV5-1 many .
TGCAGCGTTGAGATCGGTAACAATGAGCAGTTCTTC CSVEIGNNEQFF TRBJ2-1 TRBV29-1 many .
TGTGCCAGCAGCCTCCGGACTAGCGGGAGGACAGATACGCAGTATTTT CASSLRTSGRTDTQYF TRBJ2-3 TRBV7-2 . TRBD2
TGCAGTGCTAGTTCCAGGGGAGGCACTGAAGCTTTCTTT CSASSRGGTEAFF TRBJ1-1 TRBV20-1 many .
TGCAGTGCTAGCTTTCCCCAGTCCTACGAGCAGTACTTC CSASFPQSYEQYF TRBJ2-7 TRBV20-1 . .
TGTGCTAGTGAGCAACAGGGGGGCACTGAAGCTTTCTTT CASEQQGGTEAFF TRBJ1-1 TRBV12-5 many TRBD1
TGTGCCAGCATTGCGGACCTTCAAGAGACCCAGTACTTC CASIADLQETQYF TRBJ2-5 TRBV2 few .
TGTGCCAGCACCTCGGACTCTACAGATACGCAGTATTTT CASTSDSTDTQYF TRBJ2-3 TRBV14 . .
TGTGCCAGCAGGTACCCGGCCGGGACGAGCTCCTACAATGAGCAGTTCTTC CASRYPAGTSSYNEQFF TRBJ2-1 TRBV6-6 . .
TGTGCCAGCAGCTTGTGGCAGAACACTGAAGCTTTCTTT CASSLWQNTEAFF TRBJ1-1 TRBV5-8 few .
TGTGCCAGCAGCCCAACGGGGGCACTAGCGGGGGTGTTAAAAGAGACCCAGTACTTC CASSPTGALAGVLKETQYF TRBJ2-5 TRBV3-1 few TRBD2
TGTGCCAGCAGCTCAGTAGATACGCAGTATTTT CASSSVDTQYF TRBJ2-3 TRBV7-2 . .
TGTGCCAGCAGTGGTCGGGGACTTCTTACAACTAGCACAGATACGCAGTATTTT CASSGRGLLTTSTDTQYF TRBJ2-3 TRBV12-3/TRBV12-4 few .
TGTGCCAGCTCCGAAGGAGGAGCAGGGGCCAACGTCCTGACTTTC CASSEGGAGANVLTF TRBJ2-6 TRBV18 few .
TGCGCCAGCAGCCAAGAAATAAGTACTGGGGCCAACGTCCTGACTTTC CASSQEISTGANVLTF TRBJ2-6 TRBV4-3 . .
TGTGCCAGCAGCTCCCCCCTTTCCTACGAGCAGTACTTC CASSSPLSYEQYF TRBJ2-7 TRBV7-9 few .
TGTGCCAGCAGGTGGGGCAGGATGAGGAGCAATCAGCCCCAGCATTTT CASRWGRMRSNQPQHF TRBJ1-5 TRBV21-1 many .
TGTGCCAGCAGCCTAAATCAGGGAGGCTACACCTTC CASSLNQGGYTF TRBJ1-2 TRBV5-8 once .
TGTGCCAGCAGCTTTACGGGCCTCGCAGATACGCAGTATTTT CASSFTGLADTQYF TRBJ2-3 TRBV7-2 many .
TGTGCCAGCAGCCAAGGCCAGGTTGATCAGCCCCAGCATTTT CASSQGQVDQPQHF TRBJ1-5 TRBV4-2 few .
TGTGCCAGCTCACCACAACGCAATGAGCAGTTCTTC CASSPQRNEQFF TRBJ2-1 TRBV18 few .
TGTGCCAGCAGCTTAGGAGGACAGTTTGGCGGCTACACCTTC CASSLGGQFGGYTF TRBJ1-2 TRBV11-1 . .
TGTGCCAGCGGACTAGCGGGGTCAGATACGCAGTATTTT CASGLAGSDTQYF TRBJ2-3 TRBV6-2/TRBV6-3 . TRBD2
TGTGCCAGCTCACCTTCAGGGGGGGCTAACTCCTACGAGCAGTACTTC CASSPSGGANSYEQYF TRBJ2-7 TRBV18 many .
TGCAGTGGGGACAGAAGACAAGAGACCCAGTACTTC CSGDRRQETQYF TRBJ2-5 TRBV20-1 few TRBD1